The clone carrying this TCR beta chain was observed a handful of times. This specimen comes from a study of T-cell reconstitution after alpha-beta-depleted transplantation in children. The germline V and J ends were trimmed by 2 bases and 10 bases, with 18 bases remaining between them. The CDR3 loop spans 16 amino acids. CDR1 and CDR2 (germline): SGHAT, FQNNGV. Unique molecular identifiers were built into the TCRbeta library. One entry per CDR3 protein results from TCRdb running MiXCR on the PCR reads. The repertoire includes about 980,000 distinct CDR3 sequences, 25% to 35% of them detected once, and about 28% sits in the top ten.

The material sequenced was PBMCs, mostly from graft donor cells, taken 360 days after TCRalphabeta/CD19-depleted stem cell transplant. The sequence was obtained from a boy in the first two years of life who had a stem cell transplant for SCID, so the T cells may come from the graft donor. This chain uses TRBV11-2 with TRBJ1-6; possible D gene TRBD1, 6 bases. The CDR3 nucleotides are TGTGCCAGCAGCTTATGGGGGGCGGGGGGCGGATCACCCCTCCACTTT. Translated, it gives CASSLWGAGGGSPLHF.